This TCR beta chain is from a study of T cell repertoires in cytomegalovirus infection. Study in general: Public TCR beta signatures marked donors with CMV infection and the matching HLA.

TCRdb called the reads again in MiXCR, with one record for every CDR3 protein. The sample contains approximately 310,000 distinct CDR3 sequences, around 25% of which appear only once. Germline V CDR1 and CDR2: MDHEN, SYDVKM. V shed 2 bases and J shed 1 base, with 8 bases lying between them. The CDR3 has 14 amino acids. Whole-study results and caveats: Within the response measured ex vivo, HLA-C-restricted CMV-specific TCR beta clonotypes were dominant.

This clonotype was counted only a few times. Its antigen is not identified. The receptor was derived from a human donor in good health (CMV status not recorded). Some clones in this sample may be carry-over from other donors' samples. The material sequenced was cultured PBMCs, taken from culture after CMV antigen stimulation. The chain couples TRBV28 to TRBJ1-1; D is undetermined. CDR3 loop: CASSLAVWNTEAFF. CDR3 nucleotides: TGTGCCAGCAGTTTAGCGGTTTGGAACACTGAAGCTTTCTTT. Filled out from reference TRBV28 and TRBJ1-1, the complete variable domain reads DVKVTQSSRYLVKRTGEKVFLECVQDMDHENMFWYRQDPGLGLRLIYFSYDVKMKEKGDIPEGYSVSREKKERFSLILESASTNQTSMYLCASSLAVWNTEAFFGQGTRLTVV.